This is a list of T cell receptor beta chains from one sample in a study of cytomegalovirus exposure and HLA in healthy donors. Measured with immunoSEQ multiplex PCR; TCRdb has only the in-frame clones, and not every one. Among roughly 100,000 clones, approximately 70% were seen once, and the ten largest hold approximately 0.74%. The sequenced sample consisted of PBMCs. The receptor source for this set is a boy aged 5-17 years in good health and CMV-seronegative. CDR3s include the opening cysteine and the closing phenylalanine or tryptophan. D genes are given only for firm matches. Expanded clones are given a class, and other clones once, few, many or no size at all.

TRBJ2-3,NA,NA,TRBV30,TGTGCCTGGAGTGTTTCCAGGCCGATCAAGTTAGATACGCAGTATTTT,CAWSVSRPIKLDTQYF
TRBJ2-7,NA,NA,TRBV6-1,TGTGCCAGCAGTGAACTCGCAGGGGAAGGGGAGCAGTACTTC,CASSELAGEGEQYF
TRBJ1-5,NA,few,TRBV7-9,TGTGCCAGCAGCTTTAGTCATAGCAATCAGCCCCAGCATTTT,CASSFSHSNQPQHF
TRBJ1-1,NA,many,TRBV6-5,TGTGCCAGCAAACTACAGGAGTTGAACACTGAAGCTTTCTTT,CASKLQELNTEAFF
TRBJ2-7,NA,once,TRBV2,TGTGCCAGCAGTGAAATCGCTAGTCTCCAGTCCTACGAGCAGTACTTC,CASSEIASLQSYEQYF
TRBJ2-1,TRBD2,few,TRBV5-4,TGTGCCAGCAGCTTGAACCTAGCGGGACTCAATGAGCAGTTCTTC,CASSLNLAGLNEQFF
TRBJ2-3,TRBD2,NA,TRBV5-3,TGTGCCAGAAGCTTGAGGCGGGGGAGGGATACGCAGTATTTT,CARSLRRGRDTQYF
TRBJ1-5,TRBD1,NA,TRBV6-6,TGTGCCAGCAGTTCCGGGACAGGGGGCAATCAGCCCCAGCATTTT,CASSSGTGGNQPQHF
TRBJ2-7,NA,NA,TRBV21-1,TGTGCCAGCAGCAAAGCCCGGGGACTCCAGGGCCAGTACGAGCAGTACTTC,CASSKARGLQGQYEQYF
TRBJ2-7,TRBD2,few,TRBV10-2,TGCGCCAGCAGTAATGCGAGGACTAGCGGAGCTTACGAGCAGTACTTC,CASSNARTSGAYEQYF
TRBJ1-5,TRBD1,NA,TRBV9,TGTGCCAGCAGCCGAGGCGGGACAGGGGAAAATCAGCCCCAGCATTTT,CASSRGGTGENQPQHF
TRBJ1-1,NA,NA,TRBV18,TGTGCCAGCTCACCAAAGACGGGGAACACTGAAGCTTTCTTT,CASSPKTGNTEAFF
TRBJ1-2,NA,NA,TRBV28,TGTGCCAGCAGTTCAATACTGGACAGTCCCTATGGCTACACCTTC,CASSSILDSPYGYTF
TRBJ2-7,NA,few,TRBV15,TGTGCCACCAGCAGGACAAGACCAGGGGTGGCGATCTCCTACGAGCAGTACTTC,CATSRTRPGVAISYEQYF
TRBJ1-5,NA,few,TRBV30,TGTGCCTGGAGCGATAAAGGACTGTATAATCAGCCCCAGCATTTT,CAWSDKGLYNQPQHF
TRBJ2-5,TRBD1,NA,TRBV28,TGTGCCAGCAGTTCGACAGGGTTAGGACAAGAGACCCAGTACTTC,CASSSTGLGQETQYF
TRBJ2-1,NA,few,TRBV18,TGTGCCAGCTCCCTTACACGGAGCTCCTACAATGAGCAGTTCTTC,CASSLTRSSYNEQFF
TRBJ2-7,TRBD1,NA,TRBV7-2,TGTGCCAGCAGCCCAAGCCGGGACAGGGTGTACGAGCAGTACTTC,CASSPSRDRVYEQYF
TRBJ2-7,NA,NA,TRBV2,TGTGCCAGCAGTAAAGACACGTCTCAGTACTTC,CASSKDTSQYF
TRBJ1-2,NA,NA,TRBV5-1,TGCGCCAGCAGCGGTTCGACAGCGCTGAACTATGGCTACACCTTC,CASSGSTALNYGYTF
TRBJ2-7,NA,NA,TRBV6-5,TGTGCCAGCAGTTACCCAGGAACCTACGAGCAGTACTTC,CASSYPGTYEQYF
TRBJ2-5,NA,NA,TRBV27,TGTGCCAGCAGTTCCCCGAGGAGCGGCCAAGAGACCCAGTACTTC,CASSSPRSGQETQYF
TRBJ1-1,NA,NA,TRBV15,TGTGCCACCAGCAGAGCTCCGAACACTGAAGCTTTCTTT,CATSRAPNTEAFF
TRBJ1-5,NA,NA,TRBV19,TGTGCCAGTAGTCCACTCAGCAATCAGCCCCAGCATTTT,CASSPLSNQPQHF
TRBJ1-4,NA,NA,TRBV21-1,TGTGCCAGCAGCCCTCTAGAGGGGGGAGGGGGGAAAGAACTGTTTTTT,CASSPLEGGGGKELFF
TRBJ1-6,NA,NA,TRBV6-1,TGTGCCAGCGGACAGTATAATTCACCCCTCCACTTT,CASGQYNSPLHF
TRBJ2-1,TRBD2,NA,TRBV10-3,TGTGCCATCAGTGAGTTGCGGGGGACCTACAATGAGCAGTTCTTC,CAISELRGTYNEQFF
TRBJ1-5,NA,NA,TRBV28,TGTGCCAGCACGGGACACAGCAATCAGCCCCAGCATTTT,CASTGHSNQPQHF
TRBJ2-7,TRBD1,NA,TRBV2,TGTGCCAGCAGTGCCGGGACAGGGGGCTACGAGCAGTACTTC,CASSAGTGGYEQYF
TRBJ1-2,TRBD1,NA,TRBV28,TGTGCCAGTGCGCCACCGGGGGACAGCTATGGCTACACCTTC,CASAPPGDSYGYTF
TRBJ1-1,TRBD1,NA,TRBV5-1,TGCGCCAGCAGCTTTTATCGACAGGGCACTGAAGCTTTCTTT,CASSFYRQGTEAFF
TRBJ1-1,NA,once,TRBV5-4,TGTGCCAGCAGCACACTTGGGGGGGCGGCTTTCTTT,CASSTLGGAAFF
TRBJ2-7,NA,NA,TRBV19,TGTGCCAGTAGTCCCCGCGCCTCTTCCCCCCTCTCCTACGAGCAGTACTTC,CASSPRASSPLSYEQYF
TRBJ2-7,TRBD1,NA,TRBV30,TGTGCCTGGAGTGATCACAGGGGGCGGGAGCAGTACTTC,CAWSDHRGREQYF
TRBJ2-5,NA,NA,TRBV9,TGTGCCAGCAGCGTAGTTCCCGACCCAGGTAATCGAGGGCGGGAGACCCAGTACTTC,CASSVVPDPGNRGRETQYF
TRBJ1-5,NA,NA,TRBV10-3,TGTGCCATCAGGGATAGGGGGGGCCAGCCCCAGCATTTT,CAIRDRGGQPQHF
TRBJ2-7,NA,once,TRBV4-3,TGCGCCAGCAGCCAAGATGAGATCGGGGACGAGCAGTACTTC,CASSQDEIGDEQYF
TRBJ2-3,TRBD2,NA,TRBV27,TGTGCCAGCAGGCTAGCGGGAGGGATAGATACGCAGTATTTT,CASRLAGGIDTQYF
TRBJ1-5,NA,once,TRBV21-1,TGTGCCAGCAGCCTAACCCTCGGACAGCCTAAGGGGGAGTGCAATCAGCCCCAGCATTTT,CASSLTLGQPKGECNQPQHF
TRBJ2-7,NA,NA,TRBV7-2,TGTGCCAGCAGCGCCCGAGGGGGGGCGAGAGACGAGCAGTACTTC,CASSARGGARDEQYF
TRBJ1-3,NA,NA,TRBV14,TGTGCCAGCAGCCGTAGGGGCGCCAACTCTGGAACCACCATATATTTT,CASSRRGANSGTTIYF
TRBJ1-6,NA,NA,TRBV7-9,TGTGCCAGCAGCCCTCCAAATAGTTCACCCCTCCACTTT,CASSPPNSSPLHF
TRBJ2-1,TRBD2,NA,TRBV11-3,TGTGCCAGCAGCTTGTACGTAGCGGGGGGACGGGATGAGCAGTTCTTC,CASSLYVAGGRDEQFF
TRBJ2-5,TRBD2,NA,TRBV5-1,TGCGCCAGCTCCTCGGGGGGACAAGAGACCCAGTACTTC,CASSSGGQETQYF
TRBJ2-5,TRBD2,NA,TRBV5-1,TGCGCCAGCAGCTTGGGAGGACTAGCGGGGCGGAGGGGCGAGACCCAGTACTTC,CASSLGGLAGRRGETQYF
TRBJ1-5,TRBD1,NA,TRBV27,TGTGCCAGCAGTCCTCGGACAGGGGGCGCGGGGTATCAGCCCCAGCATTTT,CASSPRTGGAGYQPQHF